Presented here are 23 T cell receptor beta chains from one specimen sequenced in a study of shared clonotypes between healthy human individuals. TCRdb's table, derived via immunoSEQ multiplex PCR, lists solely in-frame clones and lacks some. The sample holds over a million clones, around 78% seen once. The specimen sequenced was memory CD4+ T cells from PBMCs. The subset denotes: CD45RA-negative fraction. The receptors come from a man between 18 and 35 years old in good health. Some clones in this sample may be carry-over from other donors' samples.

About this clone itself: Other DNA sequences in this specimen translate into the identical CDR3. V is TRBV5-1 and J is TRBJ2-6; TRBD2 is a possible D gene (6 bases). V was trimmed by 0 bases and J by 2 bases, leaving 9 bases between them. Germline V gene lookup returns CDR1 SGHRS and CDR2 YFSETQ. The CDR3 runs to 16 residues. The CDR3 is CASSLVGGPGANVLTF. The CDR3, as DNA: TGCGCCAGCAGCTTGGTGGGGGGACCTGGGGCCAACGTCCTGACTTTC.

The V and J genes are TRBV5-1 and TRBJ2-7; the D call may be TRBD1 or TRBD2 (5 bases each). Germline loops: CDR1 SGHRS, CDR2 YFSETQ. This CDR3 spans 15 amino acids. The V gene lost 4 bases and the J gene lost 9 bases, with 23 bases spanning the gap. CDR3 sequence: CASSVSGTARVGQYF. The CDR3 coding sequence is TGCGCCAGCAGCGTATCCGGGACCGCAAGAGTTGGGCAGTACTTC. The variable domain in full, completed from reference TRBV5-1 and TRBJ2-7, reads KAGVTQTPRYLIKTRGQQVTLSCSPISGHRSVSWYQQTPGQGLQFLFEYFSETQRNKGNFPGRFSGRQFSNSRSEMNVSTLELGDSALYLCASSVSGTARVGQYFGPGTRLTVT.

This chain links TRBV11-2 with TRBJ1-3; a weak D match, TRBD1 (5 bases). Trimming removed 8 bases from V and 2 bases from J, with 10 bases in between. This CDR3 spans 13 amino acids. The V gene's germline CDR1 is SGHAT and CDR2 FQNNGV. CDR3 protein: CASSTGAGNTIYF. In DNA form, the CDR3 reads TGTGCCAGCTCCACAGGAGCTGGAAACACCATATATTTT.

The chain couples TRBV4-2 to TRBJ2-5, with D unclear. Germline CDR1 LGHNA, CDR2 YNFKEQ. The ends were cut back, 4 bases at V and 5 bases at J, with 14 bases in the middle. The CDR3 consists of 14 residues. Here the CDR3 reads CASSPHKVGETQYF. CDR3 nucleotide sequence: TGTGCCAGCAGCCCCCATAAGGTAGGGGAGACCCAGTACTTC.

The chain uses TRBV7-2 and TRBJ2-2, with D tentatively TRBD1 (5 bases). The CDR3 is 13 amino acids. V was cut by 4 bases and J by 8 bases, with 11 bases left in between. Germline values: CDR1 SGHTA, CDR2 FQGNSA. CDR3 in DNA: TGTGCCAGCAGCTCCAGGGTTGAGGGGGAGCTGTTTTTT. Its translation is CASSSRVEGELFF.

This clone was recorded only once. V gene TRBV7-8 combines with J gene TRBJ2-7; no firm D call. The CDR3 is made up of 11 amino acids. V was shortened by 3 bases and J by 3 bases, with 3 bases between the two germline ends. The germline gives CDR1 SGHVS, CDR2 FQNEAQ. The CDR3 spells CASSFHYEQYF. The CDR3 DNA reads as TGTGCCAGCAGCTTCCACTACGAGCAGTACTTC. Full variable domain (rest looked up from reference TRBV7-8 and TRBJ2-7): GAGVSQSPRYKVAKRGQDVALRCDPISGHVSLFWYQQALGQGPEFLTYFQNEAQLDKSGLPSDRFFAERPEGSVSTLKIQRTQQEDSAVYLCASSFHYEQYFGPGTRLTVT.

Comment on this clone: The sample carries other DNA sequences with the same CDR3. The chain carries TRBV19 and TRBJ1-2, with D perhaps TRBD1 (5 bases). Germline CDR1 reads LNHDA; CDR2 reads SQIVND (reference sequence). Trimming left V 2 bases short and J 3 bases short, with 10 bases between. This CDR3 has 14 amino acids. CDR3 sequence reads: CASSILRGDYGYTF. The CDR3 nucleotides are TGTGCCAGTAGTATATTACGAGGGGACTATGGCTACACCTTC.

The chain has TRBV14 and TRBJ2-1; D gene ambiguous. Trimming shortened V by 2 bases and J by 5 bases, and 16 bases separated the two germline ends. Germline V gene lookup returns CDR1 SGHDN and CDR2 FVKESK. The CDR3 sequence is 16 residues long. CDR3 DNA: TGTGCCAGCAGCCAACGCGTCCGGGCCGTAAACAATGAGCAGTTCTTC. Its translation is CASSQRVRAVNNEQFF.

The V gene is TRBV9, the J gene TRBJ1-1, with D perhaps TRBD1 (6 bases). V lost 3 bases to trimming and J lost 7 bases, with 16 bases between them. This CDR3 has 14 amino acids. Germline CDR1 SGDLS, CDR2 YYNGEE. In DNA, the CDR3 is TGTGCCAGCAGCGCTCCGACAGGAATCAGTGAAGCTTTCTTT. Protein: CASSAPTGISEAFF.

The gene calls are TRBV5-6 and TRBJ1-2; D gene unclear. Germline V gene lookup returns CDR1 SGHDT and CDR2 YYEEEE. This CDR3 region has 12 residues. Between the trimmed V and J ends, which lost 0 bases and 3 bases, there was a span of 3 bases. DNA of the CDR3: TGTGCCAGCAGCTTGGGGTACTATGGCTACACCTTC. Translation: CASSLGYYGYTF.

This clone has just a few counts. The identical CDR3 is also encoded by other nucleotide sequences in the sample. The chain joins TRBV28 to TRBJ1-3, with D tentatively TRBD1 (6 bases). Germline CDR1 MDHEN, CDR2 SYDVKM. V gave up 4 bases and J gave up 0 bases, with 7 bases separating them. This CDR3 region has 14 residues. DNA of the CDR3: TGTGCCAGCAGTTGGACAGCCTCTGGAAACACCATATATTTT. This encodes CASSWTASGNTIYF.

The chain uses TRBV19 and TRBJ2-3; D may be TRBD1 (5 bases). This CDR3 has 14 amino acids. CDR1 and CDR2 from the germline V gene are LNHDA and SQIVND (reference sequence). The germline V and J ends were trimmed by 10 bases and 0 bases, with 14 bases remaining between them. For the CDR3, the DNA is TGTGCCACCGCGAAGGGGCCCAGCACAGATACGCAGTATTTT. It is translated as CATAKGPSTDTQYF.

The chain employs TRBV2 and TRBJ2-4, with D unclear. Germline V gives CDR1 SNHLY, CDR2 FYNNEI. The CDR3 is made up of 12 amino acids. Trimming left V 4 bases short and J 8 bases short, with 9 bases between. In DNA form, the CDR3 reads TGTGCCAGCAGTGGGGCCGGAGACATTCAGTACTTC. This gives the protein CASSGAGDIQYF.

The chain links TRBV19 to TRBJ2-2, with 7 positions matching TRBD2. The CDR3 covers 15 residues. Germline CDR1 and CDR2: LNHDA and SQIVND (reference sequence). V trimming: 1 base; J trimming: 6 bases; junction bases outside the gene matches: 5. CDR3 DNA sequence: TGTGCCAGTAGTATAGCCGGGAGGTACGCCGGGGAGCTGTTTTTT. It is translated as CASSIAGRYAGELFF.

The chain links TRBV5-1 to TRBJ2-5, with a tentative D call TRBD2 (6 bases). Trimming shortened V by 4 bases and J by 5 bases, and 15 bases separated the two germline ends. The CDR3 runs to 14 residues. CDR1 is SGHRS and CDR2 is YFSETQ in the germline V gene. DNA for the CDR3: TGCGCCAGCAGCAGAAGGAGGGTTGGGGAGACCCAGTACTTC. It specifies CASSRRRVGETQYF.

The rearrangement joins TRBV11-2 to TRBJ2-7, with a weak D call TRBD1 (5 bases). Trimming pared 0 bases from V and 12 bases from J, leaving 15 bases between. This CDR3 contains 13 residues. CDR1 is SGHAT, CDR2 FQNNGV, per germline. CDR3 region: CASSLEGALTWYF. The CDR3 DNA follows: TGTGCCAGCAGCTTAGAAGGGGCCCTTACTTGGTACTTC.

Details on this clone: At the DNA level, this CDR3 is encoded by other sequences in the same sample as well. The chain has TRBV6-1 and TRBJ2-7, with D possibly being TRBD2 (6 bases). The germline gives CDR1 MNHNS, CDR2 SASEGT. Trimming pared 3 bases from V and 0 bases from J, leaving 6 bases between. The CDR3 has 13 residues. CDR3 sequence: CASSETSSYEQYF. In nucleotides, the CDR3 is TGTGCCAGCAGTGAGACTAGCTCCTACGAGCAGTACTTC.

V gene TRBV5-6 combines with J gene TRBJ2-1; 7 nucleotides agree with TRBD2. Germline assignment: CDR1 SGHDT and CDR2 YYEEEE. The CDR3 is made up of 16 amino acids. The ends lost 1 base at V and 2 bases at J; junction bases unmatched: 6. For the CDR3, the DNA is TGTGCCAGCAGCTTGATGAGCGGGGCCGCCTACAATGAGCAGTTCTTC. Translated, it gives CASSLMSGAAYNEQFF.

The sample holds a few counts of this clone. DNA for the CDR3: TGTGCCAGCAGTTCTACCCGGATTGGAGAGACCCAGTACTTC. Residues: CASSSTRIGETQYF. V usage is TRBV5-6 and J usage is TRBJ2-5; D unclear. Germline-derived CDR1 and CDR2 are SGHDT and YYEEEE. V was trimmed by 5 bases and J by 4 bases, leaving 15 bases between them. This CDR3 spans 14 amino acids.

V gene TRBV7-9 combines with J gene TRBJ1-4; 8 positions match TRBD1. Germline lookup yields CDR1 SEHNR and CDR2 FQNEAQ (reference sequence). The CDR3 covers 14 residues. The ends lost 6 bases at V and 4 bases at J; junction bases unmatched: 4. CDR3: CASRPDRGNEKLFF. CDR3 sequence (DNA): TGTGCCAGCAGACCCGACAGGGGTAATGAAAAACTGTTTTTT.

This rearrangement joins TRBV4-1 to TRBJ2-7; D call uncertain. V dropped 3 bases and J dropped 5 bases, with 11 bases sitting between them. CDR3 length: 13 amino acids. Germline V gives CDR1 MGHRA, CDR2 YSYEKL. CDR3 in DNA: TGCGCCAGCAGCCACCCCCCGGTTGACGAGCAGTACTTC. Translating gives CASSHPPVDEQYF.

CDR3 sequence: CASSPRTVQNEKLFF. The CDR3 nucleotides read TGTGCCAGTAGTCCCCGGACAGTACAGAATGAAAAACTGTTTTTT. The chain is built from TRBV19 and TRBJ1-4; D might be TRBD1 (6 bases). Per the germline V gene, CDR1 is LNHDA and CDR2 is SQIVND (reference sequence). The CDR3 consists of 15 residues. Deletions cut 5 bases from V and 5 bases from J, with 15 bases between. The variable domain in full, completed from reference TRBV19 and TRBJ1-4, reads DGGITQSPKYLFRKEGQNVTLSCEQNLNHDAMYWYRQDPGQGLRLIYYSQIVNDFQKGDIAEGYSVSREKKESFPLTVTSAQKNPTAFYLCASSPRTVQNEKLFFGSGTQLSVL.

The J gene is TRBJ2-3, the V gene TRBV7-3; D ambiguous. Germline assignment: CDR1 SGHTA and CDR2 FQGTGA. The ends were cut back, 5 bases at V and 6 bases at J, with 12 bases in the middle. The CDR3 consists of 13 residues. The CDR3 nucleotides are TGTGCCAGCAGCGTCAACAGCCCCGATACGCAGTATTTT. As protein: CASSVNSPDTQYF.